This TCR beta chain was sequenced for a study of T cell responses to AZD1222 COVID-19 vaccine. Study conclusions and caveats: An increase in Spike-specific TCR breadth and depth was observed after two AZD1222 doses.

TCRdb keeps only in-frame clones here, not all; method: immunoSEQ multiplex PCR. The table shows tens of thousands of clones, with less than 95% occurring only once. Trimming removed 4 bases at V and 2 bases at J, with 14 bases between. The length of the CDR3 is 16 residues. CDR1 is SEHNR and CDR2 is FQNEAQ in the germline V gene (reference sequence). Note on this clone: The antigen is unknown.

The sequenced sample was peripheral blood, obtained 28 days after the second AZD1222 dose. This sequence was found in an adult who received the AZD1222 COVID-19 vaccine. The V gene is TRBV7-9, the J gene TRBJ2-2; D perhaps matches TRBD2 (5 bases). This CDR3 is CASSSAREFNTGELFF. CDR3 nucleotides: TGTGCCAGCAGCTCGGCGAGGGAATTCAACACCGGGGAGCTGTTTTTT.